This TCR beta chain comes out of a study of regulatory T cells in long-lasting Graves disease. Study summary: Graves' patients with a new diagnosis had received antithyroid drugs under 3 months.

At least ten counts were recorded for this clonotype. Its antigen is currently unknown. Study outcomes and limitations: There were preferences for TRBV28, TRBJ1-2 and TRBJ2-5 in persistent disease.

V lost 4 bases to trimming and J lost 5 bases; unmatched junction nucleotides: 4. CDR3 size: 15 residues. CDR1 and CDR2 (germline): SGHDT, YYEEEE. Arm-PCR with iRepertoire HTBI primers amplified the CDR3 regions for these TCR beta libraries. Via MiXCR, TCRdb re-called the multiplex PCR reads, giving one row per CDR3 protein. The repertoire includes 250,000 to 300,000 distinct CDR3 sequences, 15% to 20% of them detected once, and 14% sits in the top ten. Time point defined: newly diagnosed GD, antithyroid drugs for less than 3 months. Preparation of the TCR library used RNA extracted from PBMCs. The sample was also linked to a second study, of T cells in Graves' hyperthyroidism and ophthalmopathy. That investigation notes: Researchers barred patients who had uncontrolled infection, other autoimmune disease, pregnancy or lactation.

The sample in question was peripheral blood mononuclear cells (PBMCs), obtained at new diagnosis, from a patient treated with antithyroid drugs. J is TRBJ1-5 and V is TRBV5-6; 12 bases are a match to TRBD1. The origin of this receptor is a woman in her twenties or thirties with Graves disease. Written as DNA, the CDR3 is TGTGCCAGCAGCCGGGACAGGGGGCTTCATCAGCCCCAGCATTTT. It encodes CASSRDRGLHQPQHF.